This TCR beta chain came from a study of OX40 agonist ivuxolimab in advanced cancers. Study observations and caveats: Dose levels from 0.1 to 3.0 mg/kg saw CD4+ and CD8+ blood T cells expand clonally by week 6.

CDR1 and CDR2 from the germline V gene are LGHNA and YSLEER. V lost 0 bases and J lost 5, with 13 bases in between. This CDR3 comprises 16 residues. Assay: immunoSEQ multiplex PCR; the TCRdb copy retains only in-frame clones and omits some. The repertoire holds 35,000 to 50,000 clones, with roughly 86% as singletons. With regard to this clone: Its specificity is unknown.

Sequencing was performed on CD4+ or CD8+ T cells sorted from blood, taken in a trial of the OX40 agonist ivuxolimab. The clonotype originates from an adult with an advanced solid tumor such as melanoma, head and neck, liver or kidney cancer. The genes are TRBV4-3 and TRBJ1-4, with a weak D call TRBD1 (5 bases). CDR3 DNA sequence: TGCGCCAGCAGCCAAGATGTCCAGGGCCCAAATGAAAAACTGTTTTTT. Translating gives CASSQDVQGPNEKLFF.